The 16 T cell receptor beta chains below come from one sample, sequenced in a study of technical replicates of blood from a few donors (dated by TCRdb to between 2016 and 2019). To prepare the library, the immunoSEQ multiplex PCR assay was applied. The source is immuneACCESS, and TCRdb retained only in-frame sequences with V and J called. Part of the clones is not carried over; for the studies checked, unresolved V genes explain less than half of this, and the remainder is unexplained. Recorded for this sample are about 80,000 clones; 65% to 90% of them occurred a single time. The top ten clones comprise 4.5% to 6% of the sample. The sequencing sample was made of PBMCs. The receptors here all came from a human donor in good health. Some clones in this sample may be carry-over from other donors' samples.

The chain carries TRBV19 and TRBJ2-3; TRBD2 matches at 10 bases. CDR3 size: 16 residues. Germline-derived CDR1 and CDR2 are LNHDA and SQIVND (reference sequence). With 6 bases clipped from V and 4 bases from J, the junction kept 10 bases outside the gene matches. This CDR3 reads CASSRVAGGRADTQYF. CDR3 in DNA: TGTGCCAGTAGCAGAGTAGCGGGAGGACGAGCAGATACGCAGTATTTT.

This chain joins TRBV2 and TRBJ2-5, with 8 nucleotides matching TRBD2. Germline V gene lookup returns CDR1 SNHLY and CDR2 FYNNEI. With V trimmed by 7 bases and J by 5 bases, 15 bases remained unmatched. This CDR3 has 16 residues. CDR3 DNA: TGTGCCAGCACCTCCCCCAGCGGGGGCCTATGGGAGACCCAGTACTTC. This gives the protein CASTSPSGGLWETQYF.

The CDR3 sequence is CAISDGAGGPGNEQFF. The CDR3 DNA reads as TGTGCCATCAGTGACGGGGCGGGAGGGCCGGGGAATGAGCAGTTCTTC. This chain links TRBV10-3 with TRBJ2-1; 9 bases map to TRBD2. CDR3 length: 16 amino acids. In germline, CDR1 is ENHRY, CDR2 SYGVKD. Germline trimming cut 3 bases from V and 7 bases from J; bases unmatched to any gene: 10.

The chain has TRBV6-1 and TRBJ2-7; 9 bases fit TRBD1. Per germline, CDR1 MNHNS and CDR2 SASEGT. There are 13 residues in the CDR3. The V segment lost 6 bases and the J segment 6 bases; nucleotides outside the gene matches: 6. CDR3 sequence (DNA): TGTGCCAGCAGACGGGACAGGGAGCGCGAGCAGTACTTC. It translates to CASRRDREREQYF.

This clone was seen only once. This CDR3 is CASSLKGTSGQETQYF. CDR3 nucleotide sequence: TGTGCCAGCAGCCTAAAAGGGACTAGCGGACAAGAGACCCAGTACTTC. V usage is TRBV7-9 and J usage is TRBJ2-5; 11 nucleotides match TRBD2. Looked up from germline, CDR1 is SEHNR and CDR2 is FQNEAQ (reference sequence). V lost 5 bases to trimming and J lost 2 bases; unmatched junction nucleotides: 7. The CDR3 is 16 residues long.

This chain joins TRBV2 and TRBJ1-1; 8 bases are shared with TRBD1. The CDR3 runs to 15 residues. CDR1 SNHLY and CDR2 FYNNEI come from the germline V gene. The V and J ends lost 4 bases and 3 bases, in that order; junction bases with no gene match: 7. In DNA form, the CDR3 reads TGTGCCAGCAGTGGTCAGGGGGCGGATTACACTGAAGCTTTCTTT. Residues: CASSGQGADYTEAFF.

The J gene is TRBJ2-2, the V gene TRBV29-1; perhaps TRBD2 as D (5 bases). Germline CDR1 is SQVTM and CDR2 is ANQGSEA. This CDR3 region has 12 residues. The CDR3: CSAGEATGELFF. The CDR3 DNA follows: TGCAGTGCCGGGGAAGCCACCGGGGAGCTGTTTTTT.

The rearrangement uses TRBV6-5 and TRBJ2-7, with 11 positions matching TRBD2. The CDR3 sequence is 16 residues long. Germline CDR1 is MNHEY and CDR2 is SVGAGI. The ends lost 0 bases at V and 5 bases at J; junction bases unmatched: 6. CDR3 sequence: CASSYSTSGVGNEQYF. Written as DNA, the CDR3 is TGTGCCAGCAGTTACTCGACTAGCGGGGTGGGGAACGAGCAGTACTTC.

This clone was seen once. CDR3 in amino acids: CASSPSGRGNEQFF. Written as DNA, the CDR3 is TGTGCCAGCTCACCGAGCGGGAGGGGCAATGAGCAGTTCTTC. The rearrangement links TRBV18 to TRBJ2-1; 10 bases are a match to TRBD2. Germline V gives CDR1 KGHSH, CDR2 LQKENI. The CDR3 loop spans 14 amino acids. V dropped 3 bases and J dropped 6; count of bases not matched to a gene: 2.

The chain has TRBV27 and TRBJ2-7; D may be TRBD2 (6 bases). CDR3 length: 13 residues. The V gene's germline CDR1 is MNHEY and CDR2 SMNVEV (reference sequence). Trimming took off 5 bases at V and 4 bases at J, with 12 bases between the two ends. This chain's CDR3 is CASSPRTKYEQYF. For the CDR3, the DNA is TGTGCCAGCAGTCCACGGACTAAATACGAGCAGTACTTC.

The genes are TRBV18 and TRBJ2-3, with D tentatively TRBD2 (6 bases). The length of the CDR3 is 14 residues. CDR1 and CDR2 (germline): KGHSH, LQKENI. Trimming removed 1 base from V and 2 bases from J, with 7 bases in between. In nucleotides, the CDR3 is TGTGCCAGCTCACCACTAGCGGTCACAGATACGCAGTATTTT. It yields the protein CASSPLAVTDTQYF.

The V and J genes are TRBV4-2 and TRBJ1-5; D is unclear. Germline V gene lookup returns CDR1 LGHNA and CDR2 YNFKEQ. CDR3 size: 13 residues. Trimming took 0 bases from V and 14 from J, leaving 14 bases between them. DNA of the CDR3: TGTGCCAGCAGCCAAGATCTCGATACCGGGGAGCATTTT. This codes for CASSQDLDTGEHF.

This sequence joins TRBV7-9 and TRBJ2-5; TRBD2 matches at 8 bases. CDR1 is SEHNR and CDR2 is FQNEAQ in the germline V gene (reference sequence). This CDR3 has 18 amino acids. Trimming removed 0 bases from V and 7 bases from J; junction bases left unmatched: 16. The CDR3 here is CASSLALGAAGDLGTQYF. CDR3 coding DNA: TGTGCCAGCAGCTTAGCGCTAGGGGCAGCGGGAGATCTTGGGACCCAGTACTTC.

The V gene is TRBV7-2, the J gene TRBJ1-1, with TRBD1 identical over 7 bases. Germline CDR1 SGHTA, CDR2 FQGNSA. The V and J ends lost 3 bases and 1 base, in that order; junction bases with no gene match: 2. The CDR3 length is 14 residues. DNA for the CDR3: TGTGCCAGCAGCTTTACAGGGGAGAACACTGAAGCTTTCTTT. It encodes CASSFTGENTEAFF.

This chain joins TRBV19 and TRBJ1-1, with a possible D match to TRBD1 (5 bases). The CDR3 loop spans 14 amino acids. Trimming removed 3 bases at V and 1 base at J, with 9 bases between. Per germline, CDR1 LNHDA and CDR2 SQIVND (reference sequence). DNA for the CDR3: TGTGCCAGTAGTATCTGGACAACGAACACTGAAGCTTTCTTT. Residues: CASSIWTTNTEAFF. Variable domain in full (rest from reference TRBV19 and TRBJ1-1): DGGITQSPKYLFRKEGQNVTLSCEQNLNHDAMYWYRQDPGQGLRLIYYSQIVNDFQKGDIAEGYSVSREKKESFPLTVTSAQKNPTAFYLCASSIWTTNTEAFFGQGTRLTVV.

The V call is TRBV11-3, the J call TRBJ2-1; 8 bases match TRBD2. The CDR3 is made up of 15 amino acids. J was trimmed by 3 bases and V by 0 bases; bases with no gene match: 1. Germline V gene sequence: CDR1 SGHNT, CDR2 YENEEA. The CDR3 nucleotides read TGTGCCAGCAGCTTAGACGGGACTAGCTACAATGAGCAGTTCTTC. Its translation is CASSLDGTSYNEQFF.